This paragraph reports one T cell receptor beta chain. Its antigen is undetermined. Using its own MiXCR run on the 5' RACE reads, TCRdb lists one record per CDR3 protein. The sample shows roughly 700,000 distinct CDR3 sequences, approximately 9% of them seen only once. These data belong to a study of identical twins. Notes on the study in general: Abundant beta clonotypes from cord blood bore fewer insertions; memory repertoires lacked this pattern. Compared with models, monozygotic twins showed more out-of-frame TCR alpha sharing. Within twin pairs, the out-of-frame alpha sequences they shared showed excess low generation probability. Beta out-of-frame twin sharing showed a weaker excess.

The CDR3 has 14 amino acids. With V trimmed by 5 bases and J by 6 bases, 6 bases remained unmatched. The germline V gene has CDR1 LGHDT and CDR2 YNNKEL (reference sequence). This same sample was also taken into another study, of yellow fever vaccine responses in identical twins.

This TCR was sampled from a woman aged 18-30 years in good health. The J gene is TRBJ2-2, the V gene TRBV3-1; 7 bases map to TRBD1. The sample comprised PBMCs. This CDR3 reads CASSGRQGAGELFF. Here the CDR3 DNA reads TGTGCCAGCAGCGGACGACAGGGCGCCGGGGAGCTGTTTTTT.